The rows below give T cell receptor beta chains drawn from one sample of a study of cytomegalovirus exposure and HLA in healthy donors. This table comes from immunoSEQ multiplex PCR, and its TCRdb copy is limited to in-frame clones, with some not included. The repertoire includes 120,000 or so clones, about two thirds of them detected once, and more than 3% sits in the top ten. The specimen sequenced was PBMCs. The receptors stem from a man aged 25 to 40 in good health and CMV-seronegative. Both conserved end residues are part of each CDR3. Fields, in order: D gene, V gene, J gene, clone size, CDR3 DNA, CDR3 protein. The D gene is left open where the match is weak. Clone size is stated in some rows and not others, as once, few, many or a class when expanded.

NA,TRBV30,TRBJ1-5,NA,TGTGCCTGGAGTGTACGAAGGGAGGGTTATAGCAATCAGCCCCAGCATTTT,CAWSVRREGYSNQPQHF
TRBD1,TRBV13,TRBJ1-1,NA,TGTGCCAGCAGCGTCCTCCCGACAGGGGTCCCGAACACTGAAGCTTTCTTT,CASSVLPTGVPNTEAFF
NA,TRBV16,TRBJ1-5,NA,TGTGCCAGCAGCCCCCGAGGAGATAGCAATCAGCCCCAGCATTTT,CASSPRGDSNQPQHF
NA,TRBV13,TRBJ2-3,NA,TGTGCCAGCAGCTTGGACTTCACAGATACGCAGTATTTT,CASSLDFTDTQYF
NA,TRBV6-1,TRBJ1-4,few,TGTGCCAGCAGTGAACGAGGAAGAGGGGAAAAACTGTTTTTT,CASSERGRGEKLFF
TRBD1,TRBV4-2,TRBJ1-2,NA,TGTGCCAGCAGCCAAACAGGGGGCTCTGACTATGGCTACACCTTC,CASSQTGGSDYGYTF
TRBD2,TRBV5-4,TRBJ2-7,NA,TGTGCCAGCAGCGGCGGGCGGGGGGCCTACGAGCAGTACTTC,CASSGGRGAYEQYF
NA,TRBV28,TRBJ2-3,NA,TGTGCCAGCGAGGGGGCGGAGGGGGGCACAGATACGCAGTATTTT,CASEGAEGGTDTQYF
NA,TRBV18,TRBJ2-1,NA,TGTGCCAGCTCAGTATGGGGAGTTGAGGGAAATGAGCAGTTCTTC,CASSVWGVEGNEQFF
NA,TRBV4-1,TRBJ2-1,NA,TGCGCCAGCAGCCAAGAAAGAGGTGGGGCCGAGCAGTTCTTC,CASSQERGGAEQFF
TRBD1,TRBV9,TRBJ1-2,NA,TGTGCCAGCAGCGTAAATACAGGGGCCGTTAACTATGGCTACACCTTC,CASSVNTGAVNYGYTF
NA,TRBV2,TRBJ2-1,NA,TGTGCCAGCAGTGAGGCCCAGACCCCAGGGGAGCAGTTCTTC,CASSEAQTPGEQFF
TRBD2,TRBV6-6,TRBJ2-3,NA,TGTGCCAGCAAACTTGCGGGGGGGGTCGGGAATACGCAGTATTTT,CASKLAGGVGNTQYF
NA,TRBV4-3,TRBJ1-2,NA,TGCGCCAGCAGCCCGGGGGGGGCCTATGGCTACACCTTC,CASSPGGAYGYTF
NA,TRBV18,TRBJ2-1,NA,TGTGCCAGCTCACAGGTCCGGGACAATGAGCAGTTCTTC,CASSQVRDNEQFF
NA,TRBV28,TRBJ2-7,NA,TGTGCCAGCAGGGGGCAGGGGCGTCCCGAGCAGTACTTC,CASRGQGRPEQYF
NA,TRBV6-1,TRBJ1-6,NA,TGTGCCAGCAGTTCTACCGGCTCCGGGAATTCACCCCTCCACTTT,CASSSTGSGNSPLHF
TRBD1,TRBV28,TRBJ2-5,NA,TGTGCCAGCAGTTCCCTTTCGGGACAGACCCAAGAGACCCAGTACTTC,CASSSLSGQTQETQYF
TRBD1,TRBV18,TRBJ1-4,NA,TGTGCCAGCTCGGATAAGGACAGGGGTGGGATTGAAAAACTGTTTTTT,CASSDKDRGGIEKLFF
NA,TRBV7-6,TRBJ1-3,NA,TGTGCCAGCAGCACCATTAGCTCTGGAAACACCATATATTTT,CASSTISSGNTIYF
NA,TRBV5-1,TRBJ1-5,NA,TGCGCCAGCAGCTTGTATCCAGCGACAGAGGATCTTCATCAGCCCCAGCATTTT,CASSLYPATEDLHQPQHF
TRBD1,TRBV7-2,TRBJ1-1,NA,TGTGCCAGCAGCGTAACGACAGGGGGCACTGAAGCTTTCTTT,CASSVTTGGTEAFF
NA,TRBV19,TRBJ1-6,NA,TGTGCCAGTAGTATAGGTTGGCAGAATGCCCTCCACTTT,CASSIGWQNALHF
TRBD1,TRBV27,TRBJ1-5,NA,TGTGCCAGCAGTACTACAGGGGGCGGTCAGCCCCAGCATTTT,CASSTTGGGQPQHF
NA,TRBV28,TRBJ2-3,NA,TGTGCCAGCAGTTTAAGCTTTCAGGAGGCAGATACGCAGTATTTT,CASSLSFQEADTQYF
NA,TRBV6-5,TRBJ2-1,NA,TGTGCCAGCAGTTACTCGATATCTAGAGACGAGCAGTTCTTC,CASSYSISRDEQFF
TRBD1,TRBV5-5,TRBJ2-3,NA,TGTGCCAGCAGCTTGGCCAAGGGACAGGGTTTCGCAGATACGCAGTATTTT,CASSLAKGQGFADTQYF
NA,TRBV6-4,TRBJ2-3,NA,TGTGCCAGCAGTGCAGGGGCCGGAGATACGCAGTATTTT,CASSAGAGDTQYF
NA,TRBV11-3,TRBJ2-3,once,TGTGCCAGCAGCTTATATTCAGATACGCAGTATTTT,CASSLYSDTQYF
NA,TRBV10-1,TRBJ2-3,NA,TGCGCCAGCAGTGTAGGAGTACGCACAGATACGCAGTATTTT,CASSVGVRTDTQYF
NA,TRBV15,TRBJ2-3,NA,TGTGCCACCAGCAGAGGTCGTCATAAGGGGGGCACAGATACGCAGTATTTT,CATSRGRHKGGTDTQYF
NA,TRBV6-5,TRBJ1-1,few,TGTGCCAGCAGGGGTGGGGCGAACACTGAAGCTTTCTTT,CASRGGANTEAFF
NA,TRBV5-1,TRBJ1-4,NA,TGCGCCAGCAGCCCGACAGCAACTAATGAAAAACTGTTTTTT,CASSPTATNEKLFF
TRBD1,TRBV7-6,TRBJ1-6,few,TGTGCCAGCAGCTCATCGCCCTTAAGGGACAGGTCGGATTCACCCCTCCACTTT,CASSSSPLRDRSDSPLHF
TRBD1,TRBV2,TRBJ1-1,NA,TGTGCCAGCACCCCTCCGACAGGGTTCGGCACTGAAGCTTTCTTT,CASTPPTGFGTEAFF
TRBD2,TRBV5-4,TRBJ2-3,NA,TGTGCCAGCAGCTTCGGACTAGCGGGGGGGCCGGATACGCAGTATTTT,CASSFGLAGGPDTQYF
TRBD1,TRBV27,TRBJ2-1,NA,TGTGCCAGCAGTAAGGGACAGGGGTACAATGAGCAGTTCTTC,CASSKGQGYNEQFF
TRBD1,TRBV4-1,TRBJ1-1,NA,TGCGCCAGCAGCCTACCACAGGGGGGTGAAGCTTTCTTT,CASSLPQGGEAFF
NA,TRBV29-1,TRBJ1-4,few,TGCAGCGCTTTAAAGCAAACTAATGAAAAACTGTTTTTT,CSALKQTNEKLFF
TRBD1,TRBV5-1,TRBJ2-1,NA,TGCGCCAGCAGCTTGGTTCAGGGGGCGGGGAATGAGCAGTTCTTC,CASSLVQGAGNEQFF
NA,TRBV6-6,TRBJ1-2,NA,TGTGCCAGCAGGCGACAGGCTAACTATGGCTACACCTTC,CASRRQANYGYTF
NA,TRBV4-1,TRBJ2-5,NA,TGCGCCAGCAGCCAAGGTCGGGGGGCCATCCAAGAGACCCAGTACTTC,CASSQGRGAIQETQYF
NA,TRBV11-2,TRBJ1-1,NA,TGTGCCAGCAGCTTAGGTACTGTGAACACTGAAGCTTTCTTT,CASSLGTVNTEAFF
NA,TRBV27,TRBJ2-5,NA,TGTGCCAGCAGGAAGGACAGCGCACAGACCCAGTACTTC,CASRKDSAQTQYF
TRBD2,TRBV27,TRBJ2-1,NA,TGTGCCAGCAGTTTATCCCCAGCGGGGGTATGGAATGAGCAGTTCTTC,CASSLSPAGVWNEQFF
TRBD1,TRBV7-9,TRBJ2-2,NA,TGTTCCAGCAGAAAACCCCGAGGACAGGGGTTCGCCGGGGAGCTGTTTTTT,CSSRKPRGQGFAGELFF